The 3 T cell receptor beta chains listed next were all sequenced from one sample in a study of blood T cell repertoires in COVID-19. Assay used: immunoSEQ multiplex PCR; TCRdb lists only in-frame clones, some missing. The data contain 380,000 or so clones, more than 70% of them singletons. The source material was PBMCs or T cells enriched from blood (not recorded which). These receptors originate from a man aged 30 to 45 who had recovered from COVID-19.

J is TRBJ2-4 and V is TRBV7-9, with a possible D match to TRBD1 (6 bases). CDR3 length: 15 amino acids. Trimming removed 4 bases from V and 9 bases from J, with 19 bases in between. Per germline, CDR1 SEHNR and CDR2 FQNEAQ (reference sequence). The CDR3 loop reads CASSSRDKPVGIQYF. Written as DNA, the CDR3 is TGTGCCAGCAGCTCCCGGGACAAACCCGTCGGCATTCAGTACTTC.

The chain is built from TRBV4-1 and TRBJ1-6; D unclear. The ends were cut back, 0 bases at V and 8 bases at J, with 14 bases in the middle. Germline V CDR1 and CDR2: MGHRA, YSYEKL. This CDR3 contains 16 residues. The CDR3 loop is CASSQDMAVSYSPLHF. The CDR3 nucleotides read TGCGCCAGCAGCCAAGATATGGCAGTTTCCTATTCACCCCTCCACTTT.

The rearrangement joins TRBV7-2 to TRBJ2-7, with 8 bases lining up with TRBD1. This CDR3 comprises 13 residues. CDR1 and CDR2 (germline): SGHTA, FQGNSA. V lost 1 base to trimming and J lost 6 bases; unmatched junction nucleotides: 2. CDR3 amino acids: CASSLEDRVEQYF. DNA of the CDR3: TGTGCCAGCAGCTTAGAGGACAGGGTCGAGCAGTACTTC.